A single sample gave rise to the 8 T cell receptor beta chains below, sequenced in a study of shared clonotypes between healthy human individuals. Method: immunoSEQ multiplex PCR; TCRdb's copy keeps in-frame clones and lacks some. The sample yields around 1.6 million clones, nearly 99% seen once. Material: naive CD4+ T cells sorted from blood. The subset was: CD45RA+ positively selected. The source of these receptors is a man aged 25-40 years in good health.

The V gene is TRBV7-5, the J gene TRBJ2-1; the table's D call, TRBD1, was not checked against the DNA. TRBV7-5 is a recognized pseudogene. This CDR3 contains 14 residues. CDR3 DNA: TGTGCCAGAGCGCAGGTATTGCTGGCCAATGAGCAGTTCTTC. As protein: CARAQVLLANEQFF.

This clone has more than one count but fewer than ten. The genes are TRBV9 and TRBJ2-7, with D perhaps assigned TRBD1 or TRBD2 (5 bases each). Trimming removed 0 bases at V and 2 bases at J, with 9 bases between. Germline values: CDR1 SGDLS, CDR2 YYNGEE. The CDR3 is 14 residues long. CDR3 DNA: TGTGCCAGCAGCGTAGATGAGGGGCCCTACGAGCAGTACTTC. The encoded protein is CASSVDEGPYEQYF. The full variable domain, rest sourced from reference TRBV9 and TRBJ2-7, is DSGVTQTPKHLITATGQRVTLRCSPRSGDLSVYWYQQSLDQGLQFLIQYYNGEERAKGNILERFSAQQFPDLHSELNLSSLELGDSALYFCASSVDEGPYEQYFGPGTRLTVT.

DNA for the CDR3: TGCGCCAGCAGCCAAGAGCTGGGACTAGCGGGAGACATCTCCTACAATGAGCAGTTCTTC. This translates into CASSQELGLAGDISYNEQFF. V and J are TRBV4-3 and TRBJ2-1; 14 bases map to TRBD2. V gave up 0 bases and J gave up 0 bases; unmatched junction bases: 7. CDR1 LGHNA and CDR2 YSLEER come from the germline V gene. The CDR3 loop spans 20 amino acids.

The chain recombines TRBV5-1 with TRBJ2-7; D is ambiguous. The V gene's germline CDR1 is SGHRS and CDR2 YFSETQ. The CDR3 sequence is 15 residues long. The germline V and J ends were trimmed by 0 bases and 4 bases, with 14 bases remaining between them. CDR3 sequence: CASSLALGGVYEQYF. CDR3 bases: TGCGCCAGCAGCTTGGCCTTGGGCGGTGTATACGAGCAGTACTTC.

This rearrangement joins TRBV9 to TRBJ1-2; tentative D call: TRBD1 (5 bases). V lost 1 base and J 7 bases, leaving 20 bases between the germline ends. In germline, CDR1 is SGDLS, CDR2 YYNGEE. The CDR3 contains 16 residues. For the CDR3, the DNA is TGTGCCAGCAGCGTATTAGATATGCGGGGGAGCTCTGGCTACACCTTC. Translating it yields CASSVLDMRGSSGYTF. Full variable domain (remainder filled in from reference TRBV9 and TRBJ1-2): DSGVTQTPKHLITATGQRVTLRCSPRSGDLSVYWYQQSLDQGLQFLIQYYNGEERAKGNILERFSAQQFPDLHSELNLSSLELGDSALYFCASSVLDMRGSSGYTFGSGTRLTVV.

With respect to this clone: Distinct nucleotide sequences in the sample also encode this CDR3. The rearrangement uses TRBV9 and TRBJ2-6; no firm D call. Trimming pared 0 bases from V and 0 bases from J, leaving 7 bases between. Germline V lookup: CDR1 SGDLS, CDR2 YYNGEE. The CDR3 is made up of 16 amino acids. CDR3 protein: CASSVGSNSGANVLTF. CDR3 in DNA: TGTGCCAGCAGCGTAGGCAGTAACTCTGGGGCCAACGTCCTGACTTTC.

The rearrangement uses TRBV28 and TRBJ2-5; a possible D gene is TRBD1 (5 bases). The CDR3 has 15 residues. V lost 5 bases and J 4 bases, leaving 17 bases between the germline ends. Germline values: CDR1 MDHEN, CDR2 SYDVKM. For the CDR3, the DNA is TGTGCCAGCAGTAGCAAAGGGGCAGCCGGAGAGACCCAGTACTTC. The encoded protein is CASSSKGAAGETQYF.

The CDR3 loop is CASYASTNEKLFF. As DNA, the CDR3 is TGTGCCAGCTACGCTTCAACTAATGAAAAACTGTTTTTT. This rearrangement joins TRBV18 to TRBJ1-4; D is unresolved. The CDR3 is made up of 13 amino acids. V lost 7 bases and J lost 0, with 6 bases in between. Germline V CDR1 and CDR2: KGHSH, LQKENI. Supplemented by reference TRBV18 and TRBJ1-4, the full variable domain reads NAGVMQNPRHLVRRRGQEARLRCSPMKGHSHVYWYRQLPEEGLKFMVYLQKENIIDESGMPKERFSAEFPKEGPSILRIQQVVRGDSAAYFCASYASTNEKLFFGSGTQLSVL.